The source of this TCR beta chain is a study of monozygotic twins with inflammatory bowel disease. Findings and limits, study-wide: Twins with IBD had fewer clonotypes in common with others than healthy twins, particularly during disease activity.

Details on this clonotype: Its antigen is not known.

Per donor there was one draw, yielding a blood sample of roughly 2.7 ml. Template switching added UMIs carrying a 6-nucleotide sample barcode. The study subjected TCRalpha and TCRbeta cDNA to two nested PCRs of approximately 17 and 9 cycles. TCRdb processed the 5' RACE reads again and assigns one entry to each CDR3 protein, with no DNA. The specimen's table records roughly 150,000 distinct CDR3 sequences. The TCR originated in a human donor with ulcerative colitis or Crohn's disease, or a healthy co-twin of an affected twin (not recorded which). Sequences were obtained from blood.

CDR3 residues: CASSFAGTGNSGELFF. This chain links TRBV5-1 with TRBJ2-2; TCRdb proposes TRBD1, but this gene call is untestable without DNA. The CDR3 consists of 16 residues. Germline lookup yields CDR1 SGHRS and CDR2 YFSETQ.